This TCR beta chain was retrieved from a study of control samples from healthy donors and cancer patients. Trimming removed 1 base from V and 2 bases from J, with 10 bases in between. The germline V gene encodes CDR1 MNHNS and CDR2 SASEGT. The CDR3 runs to 15 residues. The data were produced by immunoSEQ multiplex PCR, yet TCRdb's version contains in-frame clones alone and is incomplete. In the table there are tens of thousands of clones, about 93% of which are singletons. The TCR comes from a woman aged 45-59 years with head and neck cancer. The chain couples TRBV6-1 to TRBJ2-3; no firm D call. The sequencing sample was made of PBMCs. CDR3 sequence: CASSEVGRNTDTQYF. The CDR3 bases are TGTGCCAGCAGTGAAGTAGGACGGAACACAGATACGCAGTATTTT.